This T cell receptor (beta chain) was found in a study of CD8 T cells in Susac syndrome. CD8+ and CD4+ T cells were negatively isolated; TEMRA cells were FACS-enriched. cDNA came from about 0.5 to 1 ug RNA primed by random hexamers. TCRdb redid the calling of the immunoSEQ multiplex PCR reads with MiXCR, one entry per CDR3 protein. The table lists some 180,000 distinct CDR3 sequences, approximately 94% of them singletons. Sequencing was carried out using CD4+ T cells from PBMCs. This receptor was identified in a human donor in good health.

The CDR3 protein is CASSPRARVHEQYF. The CDR3 nucleotides are TGTGCCAGCAGTCCTCGGGCGAGGGTCCACGAGCAGTACTTC. This chain joins TRBV12-3 or TRBV12-4 and TRBJ2-7, with TRBD2 as a possible D gene (5 bases). V was pared by 5 bases and J by 5 bases, with 16 bases between. The CDR3 has 14 residues.